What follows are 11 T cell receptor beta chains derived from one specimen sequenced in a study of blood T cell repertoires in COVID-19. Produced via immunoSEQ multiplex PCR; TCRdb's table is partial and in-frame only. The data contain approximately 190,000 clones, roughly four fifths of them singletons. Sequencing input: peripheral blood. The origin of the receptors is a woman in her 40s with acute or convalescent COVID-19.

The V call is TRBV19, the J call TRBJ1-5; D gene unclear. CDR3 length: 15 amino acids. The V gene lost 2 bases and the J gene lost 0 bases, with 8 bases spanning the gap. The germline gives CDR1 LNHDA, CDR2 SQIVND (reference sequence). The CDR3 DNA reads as TGTGCCAGTAGTATATACTTCGATAGCAATCAGCCCCAGCATTTT. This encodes CASSIYFDSNQPQHF.

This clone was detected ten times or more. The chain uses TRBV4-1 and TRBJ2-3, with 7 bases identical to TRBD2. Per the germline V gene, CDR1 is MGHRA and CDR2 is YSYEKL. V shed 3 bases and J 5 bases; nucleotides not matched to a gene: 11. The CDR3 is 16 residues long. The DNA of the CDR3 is TGCGCCAGCAGCCACCTCGGAGCGGGGAAGAGAGATACGCAGTATTTT. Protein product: CASSHLGAGKRDTQYF.

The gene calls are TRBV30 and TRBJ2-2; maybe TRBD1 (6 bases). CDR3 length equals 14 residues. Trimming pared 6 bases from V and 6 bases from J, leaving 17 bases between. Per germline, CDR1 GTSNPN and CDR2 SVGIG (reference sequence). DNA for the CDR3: TGTGCCTGTCAGCCACAGGGCTCCCCCGGGGAGCTGTTTTTT. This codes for CACQPQGSPGELFF.

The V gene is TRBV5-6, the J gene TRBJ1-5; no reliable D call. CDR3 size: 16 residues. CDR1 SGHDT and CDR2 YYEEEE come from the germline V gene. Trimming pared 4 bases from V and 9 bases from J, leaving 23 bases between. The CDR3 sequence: CASSLSPSIALTPQHF. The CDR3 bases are TGTGCCAGCAGCCTCAGTCCTAGTATAGCCTTAACGCCCCAGCATTTT.

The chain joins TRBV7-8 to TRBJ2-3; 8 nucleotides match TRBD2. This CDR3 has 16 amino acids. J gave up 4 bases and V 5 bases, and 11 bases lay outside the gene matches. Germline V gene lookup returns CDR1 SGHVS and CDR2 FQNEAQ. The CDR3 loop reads CASSQASGGAADTQYF. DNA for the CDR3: TGTGCCAGCAGCCAGGCCTCCGGGGGGGCCGCAGATACGCAGTATTTT.

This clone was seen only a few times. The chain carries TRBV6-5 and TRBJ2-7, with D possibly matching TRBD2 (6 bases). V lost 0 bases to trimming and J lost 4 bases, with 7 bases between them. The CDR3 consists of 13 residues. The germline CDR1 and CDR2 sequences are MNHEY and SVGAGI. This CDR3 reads CASSYSAGYEQYF. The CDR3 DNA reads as TGTGCCAGCAGTTACTCGGCGGGATACGAGCAGTACTTC.

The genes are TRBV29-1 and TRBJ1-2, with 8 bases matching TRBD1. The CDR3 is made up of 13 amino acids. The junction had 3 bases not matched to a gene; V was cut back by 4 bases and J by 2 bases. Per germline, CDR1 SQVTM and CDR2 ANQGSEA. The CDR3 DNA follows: TGCAGCGTTGCGGACAGGGTCAACTATGGCTACACCTTC. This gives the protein CSVADRVNYGYTF.

The CDR3 DNA reads as TGTGCCAGCAGCCAAGGGGTAGGAGGCGGGGACACCATATATTTT. This sequence encodes CASSQGVGGGDTIYF. The chain recombines TRBV3-1 (or the pseudogene TRBV3-2) with TRBJ1-3; D ambiguous. V lost 1 base, J lost 8 bases, and 15 bases lay in between. Germline CDR1 and CDR2: LGHDT and YNNKEL (reference sequence). This CDR3 is 15 amino acids long.

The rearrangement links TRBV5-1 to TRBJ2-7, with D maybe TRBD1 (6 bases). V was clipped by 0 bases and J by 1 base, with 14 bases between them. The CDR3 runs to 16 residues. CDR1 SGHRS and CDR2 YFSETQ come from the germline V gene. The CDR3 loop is CASSLAWGQMSYEQYF. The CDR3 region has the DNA TGCGCCAGCAGCTTGGCCTGGGGGCAGATGTCCTACGAGCAGTACTTC.

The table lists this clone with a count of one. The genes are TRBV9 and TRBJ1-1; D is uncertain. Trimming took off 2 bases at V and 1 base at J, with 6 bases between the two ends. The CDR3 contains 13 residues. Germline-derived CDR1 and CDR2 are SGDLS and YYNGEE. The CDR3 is CASSVGRNTEAFF. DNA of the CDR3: TGTGCCAGCAGCGTTGGCAGGAACACTGAAGCTTTCTTT. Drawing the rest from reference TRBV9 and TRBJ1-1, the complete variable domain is DSGVTQTPKHLITATGQRVTLRCSPRSGDLSVYWYQQSLDQGLQFLIQYYNGEERAKGNILERFSAQQFPDLHSELNLSSLELGDSALYFCASSVGRNTEAFFGQGTRLTVV.

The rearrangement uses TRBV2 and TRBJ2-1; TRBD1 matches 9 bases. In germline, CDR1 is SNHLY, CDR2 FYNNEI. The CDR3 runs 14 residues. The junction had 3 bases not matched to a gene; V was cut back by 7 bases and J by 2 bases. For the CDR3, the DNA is TGTGCCAGCAACCGGGACAGGGCCTACAATGAGCAGTTCTTC. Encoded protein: CASNRDRAYNEQFF. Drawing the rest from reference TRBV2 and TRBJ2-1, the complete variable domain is EPEVTQTPSHQVTQMGQEVILRCVPISNHLYFYWYRQILGQKVEFLVSFYNNEISEKSEIFDDQFSVERPDGSNFTLKIRSTKLEDSAMYFCASNRDRAYNEQFFGPGTRLTVL.